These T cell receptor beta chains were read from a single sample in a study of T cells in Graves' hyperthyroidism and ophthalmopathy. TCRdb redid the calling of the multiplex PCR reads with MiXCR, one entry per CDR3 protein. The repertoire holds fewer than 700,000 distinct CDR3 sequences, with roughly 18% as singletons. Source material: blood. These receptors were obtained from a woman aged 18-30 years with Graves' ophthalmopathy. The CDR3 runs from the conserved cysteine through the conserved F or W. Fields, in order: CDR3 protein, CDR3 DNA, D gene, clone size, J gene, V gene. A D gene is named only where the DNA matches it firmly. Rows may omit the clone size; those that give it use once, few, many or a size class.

cdr3_aa: CASSPPEHRVTNEKLFF
cdr3_nt: TGCGCCAGCAGCCCACCAGAACACAGGGTAACTAATGAAAAACTGTTTTTT
d_call: .
clone_size: .
j_call: TRBJ1-4
v_call: TRBV5-1

cdr3_aa: CSATSDRGSAEAFF
cdr3_nt: TGCAGTGCTACCTCGGACAGGGGCAGCGCCGAAGCTTTCTTT
d_call: TRBD1
clone_size: many
j_call: TRBJ1-1
v_call: TRBV20-1

cdr3_aa: CASSQGVSVTGNTEAFF
cdr3_nt: TGTGCCAGCAGCCAAGGGGTATCCGTCACGGGGAACACTGAAGCTTTCTTT
d_call: .
clone_size: .
j_call: TRBJ1-1
v_call: TRBV4-2

cdr3_aa: CAWSGGQVGQPQHF
cdr3_nt: TGTGCCTGGAGTGGAGGACAGGTGGGTCAGCCCCAGCATTTT
d_call: TRBD1
clone_size: many
j_call: TRBJ1-5
v_call: TRBV30

cdr3_aa: CASSPAGVHYGYTF
cdr3_nt: TGTGCCAGCAGCCCGGCAGGGGTTCACTATGGCTACACCTTC
d_call: .
clone_size: .
j_call: TRBJ1-2
v_call: TRBV7-2

cdr3_aa: CASRDRESYNEQFF
cdr3_nt: TGCGCCAGCAGAGACAGGGAGTCCTACAATGAGCAGTTCTTC
d_call: TRBD1
clone_size: many
j_call: TRBJ2-1
v_call: TRBV5-1

cdr3_aa: CASSRVNNEQFF
cdr3_nt: TGTGCCAGCTCTCGGGTAAACAATGAGCAGTTCTTC
d_call: .
clone_size: many
j_call: TRBJ2-1
v_call: TRBV11-3

cdr3_aa: CASSFFDTAKNIQYF
cdr3_nt: TGTGCCAGCAGTTTTTTTGACACTGCCAAAAACATTCAGTACTTC
d_call: .
clone_size: many
j_call: TRBJ2-4
v_call: TRBV28

cdr3_aa: CASSSRGGLTGELFF
cdr3_nt: TGTGCCAGCAGTTCCAGGGGCGGGTTAACCGGGGAGCTGTTTTTT
d_call: .
clone_size: .
j_call: TRBJ2-2
v_call: TRBV11-3

cdr3_aa: CAWSLELGTEAFF
cdr3_nt: TGTGCCTGGAGTTTGGAACTGGGCACTGAAGCTTTCTTT
d_call: .
clone_size: many
j_call: TRBJ1-1
v_call: TRBV30

cdr3_aa: CASSTDRGRETQYF
cdr3_nt: TGTGCCAGCAGCACCGACAGGGGCCGAGAGACCCAGTACTTC
d_call: TRBD1
clone_size: many
j_call: TRBJ2-5
v_call: TRBV11-2

cdr3_aa: CASSPRDLYNSPLHF
cdr3_nt: TGTGCCAGTAGTCCCCGGGACCTCTATAATTCACCCCTCCACTTT
d_call: .
clone_size: .
j_call: TRBJ1-6
v_call: TRBV19

cdr3_aa: CASSQEGRGEAFF
cdr3_nt: TGCGCCAGCAGCCAAGAAGGCAGGGGGGAAGCTTTCTTT
d_call: TRBD1
clone_size: .
j_call: TRBJ1-1
v_call: TRBV4-1

cdr3_aa: CASSEAHWTSDEENEQFF
cdr3_nt: TGTGCCAGCAGTGAAGCGCATTGGACTAGCGACGAGGAAAATGAGCAGTTCTTC
d_call: TRBD2
clone_size: many
j_call: TRBJ2-1
v_call: TRBV2

cdr3_aa: CASSPGDRGLQETQYF
cdr3_nt: TGTGCCAGCAGCCCAGGAGACAGGGGGCTTCAAGAGACCCAGTACTTC
d_call: TRBD1
clone_size: many
j_call: TRBJ2-5
v_call: TRBV7-9

cdr3_aa: CAISESPEGPNEKLFF
cdr3_nt: TGTGCCATCAGTGAGTCACCAGAGGGACCGAATGAAAAACTGTTTTTT
d_call: .
clone_size: few
j_call: TRBJ1-4
v_call: TRBV10-3

cdr3_aa: CASSLRGTGTDTQYF
cdr3_nt: TGTGCCAGCAGTTTAAGAGGGACGGGCACAGATACGCAGTATTTT
d_call: .
clone_size: .
j_call: TRBJ2-3
v_call: TRBV27

cdr3_aa: CASSLVGGYGYTF
cdr3_nt: TGTGCCAGCAGCTTAGTAGGGGGCTATGGCTACACCTTC
d_call: .
clone_size: many
j_call: TRBJ1-2
v_call: TRBV7-2

cdr3_aa: CASSSGTGDHEQYF
cdr3_nt: TGTGCCAGCAGCTCAGGGACAGGGGACCACGAGCAGTACTTC
d_call: TRBD1
clone_size: many
j_call: TRBJ2-7
v_call: TRBV7-8

cdr3_aa: CASRRTGIYGHTF
cdr3_nt: TGTGCCAGCAGGCGGACAGGGATCTATGGCCACACCTTC
d_call: TRBD1
clone_size: few
j_call: TRBJ1-2
v_call: TRBV6-2/TRBV6-3

cdr3_aa: CSVGLDSSYEQYF
cdr3_nt: TGCAGCGTTGGCCTAGACAGCTCCTACGAGCAGTACTTC
d_call: .
clone_size: .
j_call: TRBJ2-7
v_call: TRBV29-1

cdr3_aa: CASQGGGSNQPQHF
cdr3_nt: TGTGCCAGTCAGGGAGGGGGTAGCAATCAGCCCCAGCATTTT
d_call: .
clone_size: .
j_call: TRBJ1-5
v_call: TRBV6-1

cdr3_aa: CATQTGTPAGNTIYF
cdr3_nt: TGTGCCACCCAAACAGGGACACCCGCTGGAAACACCATATATTTT
d_call: .
clone_size: many
j_call: TRBJ1-3
v_call: TRBV3-1

cdr3_aa: CASSSAFYMNTEAFF
cdr3_nt: TGTGCCAGTAGTTCGGCATTCTACATGAACACTGAAGCTTTCTTT
d_call: .
clone_size: few
j_call: TRBJ1-1
v_call: TRBV19

cdr3_aa: CASSLSFTSGNSPLHF
cdr3_nt: TGTGCCAGCAGTTTATCCTTCACAAGTGGAAATTCACCCCTCCACTTT
d_call: .
clone_size: .
j_call: TRBJ1-6
v_call: TRBV27

cdr3_aa: CASSLLGAGELFF
cdr3_nt: TGTGCCAGCAGTTTATTGGGGGCCGGGGAGCTGTTTTTT
d_call: .
clone_size: few
j_call: TRBJ2-2
v_call: TRBV27